Presented here are 9 T cell receptor beta chains from one specimen sequenced in a study of beta chain features in type 1 diabetes. Findings of the study overall: Researchers report that Type 1 diabetes patients had moderately but significantly shorter TCRB CDR3s across all four CD4+ subsets.

The isolated RNA, all of it, was reverse transcribed, so expressed TCRB transcripts were what got sequenced. Only in-frame clones appear in the TCRdb table, and some are missing; sequencing was by immunoSEQ multiplex PCR. The sample has 130,000 or so clones, about 18% seen once. For these TCRs, the target antigens are not known. Source material: central memory CD4+ T cells from blood. Every receptor here comes from a man between 18 and 29 years old with type 1 diabetes.

In this sample, this clone turned up a few times. The chain employs TRBV7-2 and TRBJ2-1, with 8 bases matching TRBD2. V lost 5 bases to trimming and J lost 9 bases; unmatched junction nucleotides: 12. Per germline, CDR1 SGHTA and CDR2 FQGNSA. This CDR3 region has 15 residues. The CDR3 is CASSAAFREGGEQFF. The DNA of the CDR3 is TGTGCCAGCAGCGCGGCATTTCGGGAGGGCGGTGAGCAGTTCTTC.

This clone turned up a few times. The chain combines TRBV30 with TRBJ2-1, with D maybe TRBD1 (6 bases). V gave up 3 bases and J gave up 1 base, with 16 bases separating them. The CDR3 has 16 amino acids. Germline V lookup: CDR1 GTSNPN, CDR2 SVGIG (reference sequence). The CDR3: CAWREYTGYSYNEQFF. CDR3 DNA sequence: TGTGCCTGGAGAGAGTATACAGGGTATTCCTACAATGAGCAGTTCTTC.

The CDR3 is CASSPRRTGGSGNTGELFF. Here the CDR3 DNA reads TGTGCCAGCTCACCCCGGAGGACAGGGGGCTCGGGGAACACCGGGGAGCTGTTTTTT. The rearrangement joins TRBV18 to TRBJ2-2; 11 bases align to TRBD1. This CDR3 is 19 amino acids long. After removal of 3 bases from V and 1 base from J, the junction contained 10 bases not matched to a gene. Germline loops: CDR1 KGHSH, CDR2 LQKENI.

The chain's CDR3 is CASVLMNTEAFF. The CDR3 DNA reads TGTGCCAGCGTTCTTATGAACACTGAAGCTTTCTTT. The J gene is TRBJ1-1, the V gene TRBV2; no reliable D call. The CDR3 extends over 12 amino acids. The V gene's germline CDR1 is SNHLY and CDR2 FYNNEI. The V gene lost 8 bases and the J gene lost 0 bases, with 7 bases spanning the gap.

The CDR3 protein is CASADRLNTEAFF. The CDR3 DNA reads TGTGCCAGTGCCGATAGATTGAACACTGAAGCTTTCTTT. J is TRBJ1-1 and V is TRBV19; no clear D. This CDR3 is 13 amino acids long. With 8 bases removed from V and 0 bases from J, the gap between germline ends came to 10 bases. The germline V gene encodes CDR1 LNHDA and CDR2 SQIVND (reference sequence). Using reference TRBV19 and TRBJ1-1 for the parts outside the CDR3, the full variable domain is DGGITQSPKYLFRKEGQNVTLSCEQNLNHDAMYWYRQDPGQGLRLIYYSQIVNDFQKGDIAEGYSVSREKKESFPLTVTSAQKNPTAFYLCASADRLNTEAFFGQGTRLTVV.

The rearrangement uses TRBV4-2 and TRBJ2-3; D possibly corresponds to TRBD1 (5 bases). The V gene lost 4 bases and the J gene lost 3 bases, with 14 bases spanning the gap. This CDR3 spans 15 amino acids. Per germline, CDR1 LGHNA and CDR2 YNFKEQ. In DNA form, the CDR3 reads TGTGCCAGCAGCCCGAAAAGGGGCTGGACAGATACGCAGTATTTT. This codes for CASSPKRGWTDTQYF.

This clone has only a few counts. The chain recombines TRBV7-2 with TRBJ2-1; 8 bases are a match to TRBD2. CDR3 size: 15 residues. The trim removed 6 bases at V and 7 bases at J, leaving 11 bases unmatched. The germline V gene encodes CDR1 SGHTA and CDR2 FQGNSA. The CDR3 DNA is TGTGCCAGCAGGGCCAGCGGGAGAGTCTTAAATGAGCAGTTCTTC. It specifies CASRASGRVLNEQFF.

The V gene is TRBV21-1, the J gene TRBJ2-7; the table's D call, TRBD1, has no DNA check behind it. TRBV21-1 is a listed pseudogene. The CDR3 has 14 amino acids. As DNA, the CDR3 is TGTGCCAGCAGCTTTTCGGGACACAACTACGAGCAGTACTTC. As protein: CASSFSGHNYEQYF.

This sequence joins TRBV28 and TRBJ2-7; a possible D gene is TRBD1 (6 bases). The CDR3 runs to 15 residues. Trimming took off 4 bases at V and 4 bases at J, with 17 bases between the two ends. Germline V gives CDR1 MDHEN, CDR2 SYDVKM. The CDR3 coding sequence is TGTGCCAGCAGTTCTCCCCGGGCAGGGGAGTACGAGCAGTACTTC. It encodes CASSSPRAGEYEQYF.